Below are 16 T cell receptor beta chains sequenced from a single sample in a study of cytomegalovirus exposure and HLA in healthy donors (dated by TCRdb to between 2016 and 2019). Preparation of the library involved the immunoSEQ multiplex PCR assay. The multiplex PCR relied on a mix of 60 forward primers for TCR Vbeta segments and 13 reverse primers for TCR Jbeta segments. TCRdb stores this immuneACCESS table with in-frame sequences only. Part of the clones is absent; in the studies checked, under half of the shortfall reflects unresolved V genes, and no reason is known for the rest. Within this sample are 100,000 to 150,000 clones, with 60% to 80% of them counted one time only. 4% to 5% of the sample lies in the top ten. The sequenced material came from PBMCs. The receptors derive from a man in his fifties in good health and CMV-seropositive.

This clone was found a few times. The chain couples TRBV6-1 to TRBJ1-4, with D possibly matching TRBD1 (5 bases). The CDR3 runs 15 residues. V was shortened by 4 bases and J by 7 bases, with 16 bases between the two germline ends. The germline CDR1 and CDR2 sequences are MNHNS and SASEGT. The CDR3 DNA follows: TGTGCCAGCAGTGCGCCTGGAGGGGCCGGTGAAAAACTGTTTTTT. Protein product: CASSAPGGAGEKLFF.

This clone was picked up a small number of times. This may arise from a read error, as a much more abundant clone is one base away. Other DNA sequences in the same sample also yield this CDR3. The chain combines TRBV4-2 with TRBJ2-2, with 10 bases that match TRBD2. There are 18 residues in the CDR3. After removal of 6 bases from V and 2 bases from J, the junction contained 12 bases not matched to a gene. Germline loops: CDR1 LGHNA, CDR2 YNFKEQ. The CDR3 nucleotides are TGTGCCAGCAGTCTTATAGCGAGCGGGAGGGCCAACACCGGGGAGCTGTTTTTT. As protein: CASSLIASGRANTGELFF.

This clone was found once. Within the sample, other DNA sequences also encode this same CDR3. CDR3 sequence reads: CASSGQGGQPQHF. The CDR3 bases are TGTGCCAGCAGCGGACAGGGGGGTCAGCCCCAGCATTTT. The chain joins TRBV2 to TRBJ1-5; TRBD1 matches at 10 bases. Germline CDR1 SNHLY, CDR2 FYNNEI. This CDR3 contains 13 residues. V trimming: 6 bases; J trimming: 6 bases; junction bases outside the gene matches: 2. The full variable domain, rest sourced from reference TRBV2 and TRBJ1-5, is EPEVTQTPSHQVTQMGQEVILRCVPISNHLYFYWYRQILGQKVEFLVSFYNNEISEKSEIFDDQFSVERPDGSNFTLKIRSTKLEDSAMYFCASSGQGGQPQHFGDGTRLSIL.

This rearrangement joins TRBV6-1 to TRBJ1-5, with 9 bases matching TRBD1. The CDR3 contains 15 residues. The V segment lost 7 bases and the J segment 2 bases; nucleotides outside the gene matches: 6. Germline loops: CDR1 MNHNS, CDR2 SASEGT. CDR3 sequence (DNA): TGTGCCAGCACCATGGGACAGGGAGGCAATCAGCCCCAGCATTTT. Encoded protein: CASTMGQGGNQPQHF.

V and J are TRBV6-5 and TRBJ1-6, with a weak D call TRBD1 (5 bases). From germline, CDR1 is MNHEY and CDR2 SVGAGI. V was pared by 1 base and J by 2 bases, with 9 bases between. CDR3 size: 16 residues. CDR3 sequence: CASSYWGVAYNSPLHF. The CDR3 DNA is TGTGCCAGCAGTTACTGGGGGGTCGCCTATAATTCACCCCTCCACTTT.

The chain employs TRBV4-1 and TRBJ2-5; D perhaps matches TRBD1 (5 bases). Germline CDR1 and CDR2: MGHRA and YSYEKL. The V end lost 0 bases, the J end lost 5 bases, and 10 bases lay between the germline ends. The CDR3 runs 14 residues. CDR3 region: CASSQESGWETQYF. CDR3 bases: TGCGCCAGCAGCCAAGAATCAGGGTGGGAGACCCAGTACTTC.

This chain connects TRBV10-3 to TRBJ2-5, with 9 bases aligning to TRBD2. CDR3 length equals 17 residues. V trimming: 4 bases; J trimming: 5 bases; junction bases outside the gene matches: 14. Germline-derived CDR1 and CDR2 are ENHRY and SYGVKD. In nucleotides, the CDR3 is TGTGCCATCAGTGCCCCAACGGTAGCGGGAGCTCAGGAGACCCAGTACTTC. Its translation is CAISAPTVAGAQETQYF.

The chain combines TRBV5-6 with TRBJ2-7, with D maybe TRBD2 (5 bases). Trimming removed 0 bases at V and 0 bases at J, with 7 bases between. The CDR3 totals 14 residues. Germline lookup yields CDR1 SGHDT and CDR2 YYEEEE. The CDR3 loop is CASSLERISYEQYF. CDR3 coding DNA: TGTGCCAGCAGCTTGGAGCGGATCTCCTACGAGCAGTACTTC.

With respect to this clone: With a far larger clone one base away, a read error is the likely cause. The sample carries other DNA sequences with the same CDR3. The gene calls are TRBV30 and TRBJ1-1; no clear D gene. Germline-derived CDR1 and CDR2 are GTSNPN and SVGIG (reference sequence). The CDR3 covers 13 residues. The CDR3 loop is CAWSLSRSTEAFF. For the CDR3, the DNA is TGTGCGTGGAGCCTATCCAGGTCCACTGAAGCTTTCTTT.

The CDR3 loop is CASRTGTGDEKLFF. The CDR3 bases are TGTGCCAGCAGAACCGGGACAGGGGATGAAAAACTGTTTTTT. The chain carries TRBV2 and TRBJ1-4, with 10 bases matching TRBD1. Germline V gene data show CDR1 as SNHLY and CDR2 as FYNNEI. The CDR3 totals 14 residues. V lost 6 bases to trimming and J lost 6 bases; unmatched junction nucleotides: 4.

The rearrangement uses TRBV27 and TRBJ2-1, with 12 bases fitting TRBD2. The germline V gene encodes CDR1 MNHEY and CDR2 SMNVEV (reference sequence). This CDR3 has 18 residues. With V trimmed by 5 bases and J by 0 bases, 8 bases remained unmatched. The CDR3 sequence is CASSTWTSGVTSYNEQFF. CDR3 nucleotide sequence: TGTGCCAGCAGTACGTGGACTAGCGGGGTCACCTCCTACAATGAGCAGTTCTTC.

The chain couples TRBV6-1 to TRBJ2-7; D call uncertain. This CDR3 is built from 12 residues. CDR1 and CDR2 from the germline V gene are MNHNS and SASEGT. V lost 4 bases to trimming and J lost 0 bases, with 4 bases between them. CDR3 bases: TGTGCCAGCAGTGGCTACTCCTACGAGCAGTACTTC. Protein sequence: CASSGYSYEQYF.

This clone was counted only a few times. The rearrangement links TRBV7-6 to TRBJ1-2; D unresolved. The V gene's germline CDR1 is SGHVS and CDR2 FNYEAQ. Trimming left V 5 bases short and J 2 bases short, with 18 bases between. This CDR3 spans 16 amino acids. CDR3 residues: CASSPRSLRGNYGYTF. The CDR3 nucleotides read TGTGCCAGCAGCCCGAGGTCTTTACGTGGGAACTATGGCTACACCTTC.

Remarks on this clone: The sample contains more than one DNA sequence encoding this CDR3. The V gene is TRBV19, the J gene TRBJ1-2; D gene uncertain. This CDR3 comprises 14 residues. Germline V gives CDR1 LNHDA, CDR2 SQIVND (reference sequence). V lost 0 bases, J lost 4 bases, and 9 bases lay in between. The CDR3: CASSIEAGVYGYTF. Written as DNA, the CDR3 is TGTGCCAGTAGTATAGAAGCCGGGGTCTATGGCTACACCTTC.

The chain carries TRBV6-1 and TRBJ2-7, with D tentatively TRBD1 (5 bases). The CDR3 has 13 residues. V was clipped by 5 bases and J by 3 bases, with 11 bases between them. Germline V gene data show CDR1 as MNHNS and CDR2 as SASEGT. CDR3 nucleotides: TGTGCCAGCAGTTCCCGGACAAGCTACGAGCAGTACTTC. This encodes CASSSRTSYEQYF.

A single count supports this clone. This sequence joins TRBV5-4 and TRBJ2-4; 8 bases are a match to TRBD1. CDR1 is SGHNT and CDR2 is YYREEE in the germline V gene (reference sequence). J lost 7 bases, V lost 0 bases, and 0 bases had no gene match. The CDR3 contains 13 residues. CDR3 nucleotides: TGTGCCAGCAGCTTGGGACAGGGGAACATTCAGTACTTC. As protein: CASSLGQGNIQYF. Full variable domain (remainder filled in from reference TRBV5-4 and TRBJ2-4): ETGVTQSPTHLIKTRGQQVTLRCSSQSGHNTVSWYQQALGQGPQFIFQYYREEENGRGNFPPRFSGLQFPNYSSELNVNALELDDSALYLCASSLGQGNIQYFGAGTRLSVL.